This TCR beta chain was identified in a study of cytomegalovirus exposure and HLA in healthy donors. The study's findings and limits: In a later analysis, a genetic analysis reported fewer productive-TCR N-insertions in an Asian-associated ancestry cluster than the cohort average. Later analysis suggested most CMV-associated TCR beta chains were HLA-restricted.

This clone was found a few times. The antigen remains undetermined. 13 Jbeta primers and 60 Vbeta primers were used for the PCR. Only in-frame clones appear in the TCRdb table, and some are missing; sequencing was by immunoSEQ multiplex PCR. This sample has over 120,000 clones, with less than 10% found just once. The length of the CDR3 is 14 residues. Germline CDR1 reads MGHDK; CDR2 reads SYGVNS. V was clipped by 2 bases and J by 7 bases; unmatched bases: 4. This TCR was recovered from a man in his fifties in good health and CMV-seronegative. The sequencing input was PBMCs. The rearrangement links TRBV25-1 to TRBJ1-4, with 7 bases identical to TRBD1. The CDR3 protein is CASSEHRTGEKLFF. CDR3 DNA sequence: TGTGCCAGCAGTGAACACCGGACAGGTGAAAAACTGTTTTTT.